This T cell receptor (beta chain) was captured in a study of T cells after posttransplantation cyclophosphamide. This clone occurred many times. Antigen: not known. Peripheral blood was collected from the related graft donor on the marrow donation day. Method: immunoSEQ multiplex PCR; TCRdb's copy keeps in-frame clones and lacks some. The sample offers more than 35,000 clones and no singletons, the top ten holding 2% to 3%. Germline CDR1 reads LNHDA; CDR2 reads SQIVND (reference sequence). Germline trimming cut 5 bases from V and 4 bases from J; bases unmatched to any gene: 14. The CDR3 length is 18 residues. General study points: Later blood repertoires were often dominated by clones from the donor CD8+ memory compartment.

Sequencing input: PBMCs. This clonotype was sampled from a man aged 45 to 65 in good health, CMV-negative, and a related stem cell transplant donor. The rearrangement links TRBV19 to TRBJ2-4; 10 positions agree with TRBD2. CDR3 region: CASSPFLQLAGVKNIQYF. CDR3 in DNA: TGTGCCAGTAGTCCCTTCCTCCAGCTAGCGGGAGTAAAAAACATTCAGTACTTC. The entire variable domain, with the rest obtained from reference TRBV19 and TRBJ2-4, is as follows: DGGITQSPKYLFRKEGQNVTLSCEQNLNHDAMYWYRQDPGQGLRLIYYSQIVNDFQKGDIAEGYSVSREKKESFPLTVTSAQKNPTAFYLCASSPFLQLAGVKNIQYFGAGTRLSVL.